This T cell receptor (beta chain) was identified during a study of Graves' ophthalmopathy and Graves' hyperthyroidism (dated by TCRdb to between 2018 and 2020). Turning to the overall study: Peripheral blood was collected before any treatment was given, at the time of initial diagnosis. The study used signatures of the TCR beta repertoire to tell Graves' ophthalmopathy apart from Graves' hyperthyroidism and to predict which patients would progress to ophthalmopathy. An independent validation cohort comprised 18 hyperthyroidism patients and around 16 patients who later progressed from hyperthyroidism to ophthalmopathy. Following sample collection, hyperthyroidism patients were given methimazole at a starting dose of 30 mg daily, and ophthalmopathy patients were given high-dose intravenous methylprednisolone. In total, around 140 blood samples were TCR-sequenced: 43 ophthalmopathy, some 75 hyperthyroidism and approximately 17 hyperthyroidism-to-ophthalmopathy patients. To explore V-J signatures distinguishing ophthalmopathy from hyperthyroidism, a discovery set of under 110 patients (roughly 45 ophthalmopathy, 55 to 60 stable hyperthyroidism) was enrolled. In over five hyperthyroidism patients, T-cell repertoires of thyroid tissue and blood were compared. Here is what the overall study found, with its caveats: Most expanded thyroid clonotypes with frequency above 0.001 were also detected in blood, suggesting blood repertoires may reflect the thyroid immune response. In validation, the model predicted ophthalmopathy progression with about 71% sensitivity and roughly 78% specificity; approximately 12 predicted patients were CT-confirmed with GO in a median of approximately six months. No statistical method was used to set the sample size in advance, and the investigators knew which group each participant was assigned to. Ophthalmopathy was separated from stable hyperthyroidism by the 13-signature model with around 88% sensitivity and 81% to 84% specificity in cross-validation and with 80%/75% in the test set.

This clonotype has ten or more counts. The specificity of this receptor is unknown. No base quality information exists; no much larger clone differs at one position. Stable hyperthyroidism was defined as no progression to ophthalmopathy within 18 months of follow-up. Hyperthyroidism patients were newly diagnosed, with disease duration under 2 months, and aged 18 to 65 years. Patients were excluded if they had other autoimmune diseases, uncontrolled infections, pregnancy or lactation. Clinical symptoms, serum thyroxine, TRAb, thyroid ultrasound and orbital computed tomography formed the basis of the diagnosis. Using Ficoll-Paque density gradient centrifugation, PBMCs were isolated from 10 ml of fresh peripheral blood. Total RNA was extracted using Trizol reagent, and RNA quality was checked on an Agilent 2100 Bioanalyzer. TCR beta CDR3 regions were amplified from RNA transcripts for repertoire sequencing. The first round was an RT-PCR using HTBI primers with the Qiagen OneStep RT-PCR kit, and this first round was followed by a second-round multiplex PCR, then size selection and purification. Sequencing of the libraries was carried out on an Illumina HiSeq2000 in paired-end mode with 100 bp reads. The study's own analysis went as follows. SOAPnuke was used to process the reads, throwing out any read that had adapters, had uncalled bases, had a mean Phred below 15, or lacked an exact constant-primer or identifier match. COPE v1.2.5 was used to merge the high-quality paired reads. Each unique nucleotide sequence was treated as a clonotype, and MiTCR v1.1 was used to align the clonotypes to the IMGT TRB V, D and J references. The analysis was limited to V-J combinations with a frequency above 0.0001, which together covered 99.2% of repertoires. For each V-J combination, a TCR clonal expansion and chaos score was defined as F50 clonal expansion divided by the chaos observed in the TCRdist matrix. Welch's t-statistics and random forest were used to reduce features to more than ten V-J combinations, which were fed into a naive Bayes classifier. Thyroid-blood repertoire similarity was quantified with the Morisita-Horn index. TCRdb's own reprocessing of the public reads used fastp at Q25 and MiXCR and kept productive beta chains. One record per CDR3 amino acid sequence lists the most common genes and DNA. TCRdb's processing, not the authors' own work, is the source of the V and J calls. This sample holds a few hundred thousand distinct CDR3 sequences; about 17% were observed only once. The ten largest clones represent about 2.4% of the sample.

Including the terminal cysteine and phenylalanine, the CDR3 comprises 14 residues. Only the CDR3 part of the read is kept: 42 bases, read in frame from the first base. V loses 3 bases of germline sequence and J loses 5 bases, and the interval between the two ends is 13 bases. For CDR1 and CDR2, the germline V gene (reference sequence) lists LNHDA and SQIVND. This receptor was identified in an adult woman with stable Graves' hyperthyroidism. Source material: peripheral blood. The chain uses TRBV19 and TRBJ1-1; perhaps TRBD1 is the D gene, with 6 bases matching. The nucleotide sequence is TGTGCCAGTAGTATGTGGGGGGCGCTTACTGAAGCTTTCTTT. This encodes CASSMWGALTEAFF.